The source of this T cell receptor (beta chain) is a study of PD-L1 blockade in urothelial cancer. Whole-study context: Males with bladder-origin urothelial cancer constituted twenty-five of 29 patients.

Losses at the gene ends were 0 bases for V and 1 base for J; bases not matched to a gene: 19. Germline CDR1 is SGDLS and CDR2 is YYNGEE. The CDR3 runs 21 residues. Described time point: peripheral blood 6 weeks after treatment start. Measured with immunoSEQ multiplex PCR; TCRdb has only the in-frame clones, and not every one. The sample lists about 39,000 clones, about 80% occurring once. The V gene is TRBV9, the J gene TRBJ2-1; 7 bases align to TRBD2. The TCR comes from a man between 40 and 49 years old with urothelial cancer. Sequencing was performed on PBMCs, taken around atezolizumab (anti-PD-L1) treatment. The CDR3 DNA reads as TGTGCCAGCAGCGTAGTTGGGGGATTACTAGGGCCGGGGGGTTCCTACAATGAGCAGTTCTTC. Its translation: CASSVVGGLLGPGGSYNEQFF.